These 14 T cell receptor beta chains originate from one sample sequenced in a study of radiotherapy plus CTLA-4 blockade in lung cancer (dated by TCRdb to the late 2010s). Libraries came from the immunoSEQ multiplex PCR assay. The immuneACCESS repertoire file appears here via TCRdb, limited to in-frame rearrangements. These files lack a portion of the clones; in checked studies, under half of the deficit traces to unresolved V genes, and the cause of the others is not known. The sample data list some 40,000 clones, and 60% to 80% of these were observed just once. The top ten hold approximately 2.4% of the sample. The specimen was peripheral blood, collected from a patient treated with radiotherapy plus ipilimumab. The receptors here all came from a human donor with non-small cell lung cancer whose response to radiotherapy plus ipilimumab could not be evaluated.

The chain has TRBV29-1 and TRBJ2-2; TRBD2 matches at 13 bases. Germline loops: CDR1 SQVTM, CDR2 ANQGSEA. This CDR3 is built from 15 residues. Losses at the gene ends were 6 bases for V and 8 bases for J; bases not matched to a gene: 9. DNA of the CDR3: TGCAGCGTCCCGGGACTAGCGGGAATTGGGGGGGAGCTGTTTTTT. Translating gives CSVPGLAGIGGELFF.

The J gene is TRBJ2-3, the V gene TRBV2; possible D gene TRBD2, 6 bases. CDR3 length: 13 residues. Looked up from germline, CDR1 is SNHLY and CDR2 is FYNNEI. The V gene lost 4 bases and the J gene lost 5 bases, with 10 bases spanning the gap. CDR3 bases: TGTGCCAGCAGTGCGGGAGTGGGAGATACGCAGTATTTT. Its translation is CASSAGVGDTQYF.

The rearrangement links TRBV5-1 to TRBJ1-4; TRBD1 aligns across 7 bases. Trimming took 5 bases from V and 3 from J; bases not matched to a gene: 1. From germline, CDR1 is SGHRS and CDR2 YFSETQ. CDR3 length: 13 amino acids. The CDR3 spells CASSGTANEKLFF. CDR3 DNA sequence: TGCGCCAGCAGTGGGACAGCTAATGAAAAACTGTTTTTT.

With respect to this clone: The junction departs from the called germline gene at one end, perhaps through a read error. J is TRBJ1-2 and V is TRBV9; TRBD1 agrees at 9 bases. CDR3 length: 17 residues. The V gene's germline CDR1 is SGDLS and CDR2 YYNGEE. CDR3 in DNA: TGTGCCAGCAGCGTAGGGTGGGGGGGGGACAGGGATCAAGTCCTCCGTTTC. Its protein is CASSVGWGGDRDQVLRF.

This clone came up a few times. The chain couples TRBV19 to TRBJ2-5; 9 nucleotides match TRBD1. The CDR3 is 14 amino acids. Germline loops: CDR1 LNHDA, CDR2 SQIVND (reference sequence). Unmatched junction bases numbered 6, after V lost 5 bases and J lost 5 bases. In nucleotides, the CDR3 is TGTGCCAGTAGTTCCACAGGGGGCGTTGAGACCCAGTACTTC. Encoded protein: CASSSTGGVETQYF.

The V gene is TRBV4-3, the J gene TRBJ2-7, with 7 bases that match TRBD1. The CDR3 spans 16 residues. Per the germline V gene, CDR1 is LGHNA and CDR2 is YSLEER. Trimming removed 0 bases from V and 1 base from J; junction bases left unmatched: 6. CDR3 residues: CASSQDLNRGSYEQYF. The CDR3 nucleotides are TGCGCCAGCAGCCAAGATCTAAACAGGGGATCCTACGAGCAGTACTTC.

The rearrangement links TRBV7-2 to TRBJ2-7; TRBD2 aligns across 8 bases. The germline gives CDR1 SGHTA, CDR2 FQGNSA. J was trimmed by 1 base and V by 5 bases; bases with no gene match: 10. The CDR3 contains 16 residues. The CDR3 nucleotides are TGTGCCAGCAGCCCAAGGGGGTTAGCGGGGTCCTACGAGCAGTACTTC. This encodes CASSPRGLAGSYEQYF.

This clone showed up just a few times. The rearrangement joins TRBV7-2 to TRBJ1-5; tentatively, D is TRBD1 (6 bases). This CDR3 region has 15 residues. Germline V gene sequence: CDR1 SGHTA, CDR2 FQGNSA. Trimming stripped 5 bases from V and 0 bases from J, with 11 bases between. For the CDR3, the DNA is TGTGCCAGCAGCCGAGGACAGTTTAGCAATCAGCCCCAGCATTTT. This translates into CASSRGQFSNQPQHF.

The chain employs TRBV29-1 and TRBJ1-2; no reliable D call. CDR1 and CDR2 (germline): SQVTM, ANQGSEA. The V gene lost 6 bases and the J gene lost 6 bases, with 17 bases spanning the gap. The CDR3 consists of 13 residues. The DNA for the CDR3 is TGCAGCGTGACAACGTTTTTGGGTGATGGCTACACCTTC. Protein sequence: CSVTTFLGDGYTF.

The rearrangement uses TRBV28 and TRBJ1-2; D is possibly TRBD1 (6 bases). V was clipped by 8 bases and J by 1 base, with 17 bases between them. The CDR3 consists of 15 residues. Germline CDR1 MDHEN, CDR2 SYDVKM. For the CDR3, the DNA is TGTGCCAGCTCCTTGCGGGGGGCATTTAACTATGGCTACACCTTC. This sequence encodes CASSLRGAFNYGYTF.

This clone was found a few times. The chain couples TRBV29-1 to TRBJ1-1; TRBD1 matches 8 bases. The trim removed 5 bases at V and 3 bases at J, leaving 8 bases unmatched. Per germline, CDR1 SQVTM and CDR2 ANQGSEA. This CDR3 has 14 amino acids. CDR3 amino acids: CSVISGGGYTEAFF. Written as DNA, the CDR3 is TGCAGCGTTATTTCAGGGGGCGGGTACACTGAAGCTTTCTTT.

This clone was recorded only once. The rearrangement links TRBV7-3 to TRBJ2-2; 11 bases agree with TRBD2. The V segment lost 2 bases and the J segment 5 bases; nucleotides outside the gene matches: 1. CDR1 and CDR2 (germline): SGHTA, FQGTGA. The CDR3 length is 15 residues. DNA of the CDR3: TGTGCCAGCAGCTTAGCTAGCGGGGGGACCGGGGAGCTGTTTTTT. Its protein product is CASSLASGGTGELFF.

The CDR3 nucleotides are TGTGCCAGCAGTCCTCTTAATGGACAGCCTAACACCTTC. Protein: CASSPLNGQPNTF. This chain uses TRBV27 with TRBJ1-2; possible D gene TRBD1, 6 bases. The germline V gene has CDR1 MNHEY and CDR2 SMNVEV (reference sequence). The germline V and J ends were trimmed by 5 bases and 12 bases, with 19 bases remaining between them. The CDR3 totals 13 residues.

This chain joins TRBV7-2 and TRBJ2-4; possibly TRBD2 for D (5 bases). Per the germline V gene, CDR1 is SGHTA and CDR2 is FQGNSA. The CDR3 totals 16 residues. Deletions cut 0 bases from V and 1 base from J, with 10 bases between. CDR3 in amino acids: CASSLAPGGAKNIQYF. The CDR3 DNA reads as TGTGCCAGCAGCTTAGCGCCCGGCGGGGCCAAAAACATTCAGTACTTC. Full variable domain (outside the CDR3, taken from reference TRBV7-2 and TRBJ2-4): GAGVSQSPSNKVTEKGKDVELRCDPISGHTALYWYRQSLGQGLEFLIYFQGNSAPDKSGLPSDRFSAERTGGSVSTLTIQRTQQEDSAVYLCASSLAPGGAKNIQYFGAGTRLSVL.